The 2 T cell receptor beta chains below were found in one sample sequenced in a study of beta chain features in type 1 diabetes. Every isolated RNA sample was fully reverse transcribed, so sequencing captured expressed TCRB transcripts. The table came from immunoSEQ multiplex PCR; TCRdb's copy has only in-frame clones and leaves some out. Here the sample spans roughly 240,000 clones, roughly 13% being singletons. Sequencing used naive CD4+ T cells from blood. The source of these receptors is a woman aged 40 to 50 in good health.

The J gene is TRBJ2-5, the V gene TRBV4-1; 7 positions agree with TRBD2. CDR1 is MGHRA, CDR2 YSYEKL, per germline. J was trimmed by 5 bases and V by 0 bases; bases with no gene match: 12. CDR3 size: 17 residues. The CDR3 coding sequence is TGCGCCAGCAGCCAAGATGGGGCCCTAGCGGAGTATGAGACCCAGTACTTC. It translates to CASSQDGALAEYETQYF.

The chain recombines TRBV18 with TRBJ1-5; the match to TRBD1 covers 9 bases. The CDR3 loop spans 16 amino acids. Per germline, CDR1 KGHSH and CDR2 LQKENI. V gave up 2 bases and J gave up 0 bases; unmatched junction bases: 2. CDR3 region: CASSPMGQGSNQPQHF. As DNA, the CDR3 is TGTGCCAGCTCACCAATGGGACAGGGTAGCAATCAGCCCCAGCATTTT.